The 29 T cell receptor beta chains below all came from one sample that was sequenced in a study of blood T cell repertoires in COVID-19. Clones were sequenced by immunoSEQ multiplex PCR, and TCRdb holds only the in-frame ones, with some missing. The data show some 250,000 clones, roughly 77% seen once. Sequencing used peripheral blood. The receptors shown here come from a woman older than 75 with acute or convalescent COVID-19.

This clone was counted at least ten times. The chain is built from TRBV3-1 (or the pseudogene TRBV3-2) and TRBJ1-6, with D uncertain. Trimming cost V 5 bases and J 8 bases, with 13 bases left between them. CDR1 and CDR2 (germline): LGHDT, YNNKEL (reference sequence). The CDR3 is 14 amino acids. The DNA of the CDR3 is TGTGCCAGCAGCTCGGGTCTCGGCGATTCACCCCTCCACTTT. Translation gives CASSSGLGDSPLHF.

The count of this clone is one. This specimen includes other DNA sequences encoding the same CDR3. This chain joins TRBV18 and TRBJ1-5, with D tentatively TRBD1 (6 bases). V was cut by 6 bases and J by 5 bases, with 11 bases left in between. Germline V gene lookup returns CDR1 KGHSH and CDR2 LQKENI. The CDR3 is 13 residues long. In nucleotides, the CDR3 is TGTGCCAGCTCCACCTACAGGGATCAGCCCCAGCATTTT. Its protein product is CASSTYRDQPQHF.

The chain links TRBV7-3 to TRBJ2-2; possible D gene TRBD1, 5 bases. The CDR3 has 12 amino acids. CDR1 is SGHTA, CDR2 FQGTGA, per germline. Trimming pared 5 bases from V and 10 bases from J, leaving 11 bases between. The DNA of the CDR3 is TGTGCCAGCAGCCCCGTAGGGGAGGAGCTGTTTTTT. Amino acid sequence: CASSPVGEELFF.

The chain combines TRBV3-1 (or the pseudogene TRBV3-2) with TRBJ1-1; D gene uncertain. From germline, CDR1 is LGHDT and CDR2 YNNKEL (reference sequence). The CDR3 runs 15 residues. V dropped 5 bases and J dropped 2 bases, with 15 bases sitting between them. The CDR3 sequence: CASSVHGAGNTEAFF. The CDR3 nucleotides read TGTGCCAGCAGCGTTCACGGCGCAGGAAACACTGAAGCTTTCTTT.

This chain links TRBV3-1 (or the pseudogene TRBV3-2) with TRBJ1-3, with D possibly being TRBD1 (5 bases). CDR1 and CDR2 (germline): LGHDT, YNNKEL (reference sequence). V was cut by 1 base and J by 0 bases, with 10 bases left in between. The length of the CDR3 is 16 residues. The CDR3 here is CASSQGGRLSGNTIYF. In nucleotides, the CDR3 is TGTGCCAGCAGCCAAGGGGGCAGACTCTCTGGAAACACCATATATTTT.

The genes are TRBV5-1 and TRBJ1-4, with D possibly TRBD1 on 6 matching bases. This CDR3 has 14 amino acids. From germline, CDR1 is SGHRS and CDR2 YFSETQ. The germline V and J ends were trimmed by 6 bases and 4 bases, with 13 bases remaining between them. CDR3 in DNA: TGCGCCAGCAACCGAGGACAGTTTAATGAAAAACTGTTTTTT. Protein product: CASNRGQFNEKLFF.

V is TRBV18 and J is TRBJ2-5, with D possibly matching TRBD2 (6 bases). The CDR3 loop spans 15 amino acids. V lost 5 bases and J 4 bases, leaving 17 bases between the germline ends. Germline V gives CDR1 KGHSH, CDR2 LQKENI. CDR3 loop: CASSAPGLLRETQYF. CDR3 in DNA: TGTGCCAGCTCAGCCCCAGGACTATTAAGAGAGACCCAGTACTTC.

The genes are TRBV27 and TRBJ2-3; tentatively, D is TRBD1 (6 bases). The CDR3 sequence is 11 residues long. Trimming shortened V by 3 bases and J by 9 bases, and 7 bases separated the two germline ends. Germline CDR1 reads MNHEY; CDR2 reads SMNVEV (reference sequence). As DNA, the CDR3 is TGTGCCAGCAGTTTCCAGGGGACGCAGTATTTT. Its protein product is CASSFQGTQYF.

This clone was seen once. The rearrangement links TRBV7-2 to TRBJ2-2; D is unresolved. The CDR3 is 13 amino acids. Germline values: CDR1 SGHTA, CDR2 FQGNSA. V was trimmed by 4 bases and J by 4 bases, leaving 7 bases between them. CDR3 nucleotide sequence: TGTGCCAGCAGCTCGACTTCCACCGGGGAGCTGTTTTTT. This gives the protein CASSSTSTGELFF.

The chain couples TRBV7-8 to TRBJ2-5; D might be TRBD1 (6 bases). V lost 3 bases, J lost 4 bases, and 15 bases lay in between. The CDR3 has 15 amino acids. In germline, CDR1 is SGHVS, CDR2 FQNEAQ. The chain's CDR3 is CASSFRGDVGETQYF. The CDR3 nucleotides read TGTGCCAGCAGCTTCAGGGGAGATGTGGGAGAGACCCAGTACTTC.

CDR3 sequence (DNA): TGTGCCAGCAGCGTAGTTAGCGGCAGCTCCTACAATGAGCAGTTCTTC. It is translated as CASSVVSGSSYNEQFF. V gene TRBV9 combines with J gene TRBJ2-1; D is possibly TRBD2 (6 bases). Germline values: CDR1 SGDLS, CDR2 YYNGEE. The CDR3 loop spans 16 amino acids. The V end was cut by 0 bases, the J end by 0 bases, with 10 bases between.

The chain recombines TRBV7-9 with TRBJ1-2; D remains unclear. V was pared by 2 bases and J by 5 bases, with 12 bases between. In germline, CDR1 is SEHNR, CDR2 FQNEAQ (reference sequence). This CDR3 comprises 14 residues. CDR3 coding DNA: TGTGCCAGCAGCTTATCATCAGGCCTTTATGGCTACACCTTC. Its protein is CASSLSSGLYGYTF.

This chain links TRBV7-9 with TRBJ1-5, with 10 bases identical to TRBD1. The ends lost 1 base at V and 6 bases at J; junction bases unmatched: 12. From germline, CDR1 is SEHNR and CDR2 FQNEAQ (reference sequence). CDR3 length: 18 amino acids. The CDR3 sequence: CASSLDWGDRGRGQPQHF. The CDR3 DNA follows: TGTGCCAGCAGCTTAGACTGGGGCGACAGGGGGCGCGGTCAGCCCCAGCATTTT.

The CDR3 DNA reads TGTGCCAGCAGTTACCGGGGACTAGCGAGCGGAGAGACCCAGTACTTC. Translating it yields CASSYRGLASGETQYF. The chain links TRBV6-5 to TRBJ2-5; 10 positions agree with TRBD2. Losses at the gene ends were 2 bases for V and 4 bases for J; bases not matched to a gene: 7. This CDR3 is built from 16 residues. Per germline, CDR1 MNHEY and CDR2 SVGAGI.

This clone was seen a few times. This sequence joins TRBV6-4 and TRBJ2-1, with 8 bases matching TRBD2. V trimming: 5 bases; J trimming: 10 bases; junction bases outside the gene matches: 7. CDR3 length equals 13 residues. CDR1 and CDR2 from the germline V gene are MRHNA and SNTAGT. The CDR3 is CASSQQTSGEQFF. CDR3 in DNA: TGTGCCAGCAGTCAACAAACTAGCGGAGAGCAGTTCTTC.

The chain joins TRBV7-9 to TRBJ1-4; 9 bases map to TRBD1. The V gene's germline CDR1 is SEHNR and CDR2 FQNEAQ (reference sequence). With V trimmed by 4 bases and J by 7 bases, 7 bases remained unmatched. The CDR3 loop spans 15 amino acids. The CDR3 DNA follows: TGTGCCAGCAGCTCAGACAGGGGGGAAGGTGAAAAACTGTTTTTT. It is translated as CASSSDRGEGEKLFF. Full variable domain (outside the CDR3, taken from reference TRBV7-9 and TRBJ1-4): DTGVSQNPRHKITKRGQNVTFRCDPISEHNRLYWYRQTLGQGPEFLTYFQNEAQLEKSRLLSDRFSAERPKGSFSTLEIQRTEQGDSAMYLCASSSDRGEGEKLFFGSGTQLSVL.

The chain links TRBV11-2 to TRBJ2-7; D perhaps matches TRBD2 (5 bases). The CDR3 spans 15 residues. Germline values: CDR1 SGHAT, CDR2 FQNNGV. Trimming cost V 5 bases and J 3 bases, with 17 bases left between them. The CDR3 protein is CASSPPGIRGYEQYF. CDR3 nucleotide sequence: TGTGCCAGCAGCCCCCCGGGGATCCGCGGCTACGAGCAGTACTTC.

This clone was found a few times. The chain employs TRBV5-1 and TRBJ2-3; D remains unclear. CDR1 is SGHRS, CDR2 YFSETQ, per germline. The CDR3 consists of 14 residues. The germline V and J ends were trimmed by 4 bases and 0 bases, with 9 bases remaining between them. The CDR3 loop is CASSLTDSTDTQYF. In DNA form, the CDR3 reads TGCGCCAGCAGCCTCACTGATAGCACAGATACGCAGTATTTT.

This clone was found once. The chain joins TRBV9 to TRBJ2-5, with 12 bases aligning to TRBD2. Germline V CDR1 and CDR2: SGDLS, YYNGEE. V was clipped by 4 bases and J by 4 bases; unmatched bases: 11. This CDR3 is built from 17 residues. The CDR3: CASSPRTSGAKGETQYF. As DNA, the CDR3 is TGTGCCAGCAGCCCCCGGACTAGCGGGGCTAAGGGAGAGACCCAGTACTTC.

The chain is built from TRBV7-8 and TRBJ1-1; 9 bases are a match to TRBD1. The CDR3 is 15 residues long. Germline V CDR1 and CDR2: SGHVS, FQNEAQ. After removal of 5 bases from V and 5 bases from J, the junction contained 9 bases not matched to a gene. The CDR3 DNA is TGTGCCAGCAGCGCCATCGGGACAGGGTTGACTGAAGCTTTCTTT. Translation: CASSAIGTGLTEAFF. Combining the CDR3 with reference TRBV7-8 and TRBJ1-1 gives the whole variable domain GAGVSQSPRYKVAKRGQDVALRCDPISGHVSLFWYQQALGQGPEFLTYFQNEAQLDKSGLPSDRFFAERPEGSVSTLKIQRTQQEDSAVYLCASSAIGTGLTEAFFGQGTRLTVV.

This clone was seen a single time. The chain joins TRBV29-1 to TRBJ1-2; D gene ambiguous. In germline, CDR1 is SQVTM, CDR2 ANQGSEA. The length of the CDR3 is 13 residues. Trimming pared 2 bases from V and 5 bases from J, leaving 12 bases between. CDR3: CSVEPPTRYGYTF. The CDR3 DNA reads as TGCAGCGTTGAACCTCCTACGAGGTATGGCTACACCTTC.

This clone was counted once. The chain links TRBV18 to TRBJ1-1; 7 bases fit TRBD1. Trimming at V came to 4 bases and at J to 1 base, leaving 6 bases not matched to a gene. The CDR3 has 15 amino acids. CDR1 and CDR2 from the germline V gene are KGHSH and LQKENI. Here the CDR3 DNA reads TGTGCCAGCTCACAGTCACAGGGGCGGAACACTGAAGCTTTCTTT. Translated: CASSQSQGRNTEAFF.

The table lists this clone with a few counts. The same CDR3 can be traced to other DNA sequences in this sample. This chain joins TRBV5-1 and TRBJ1-1; D is ambiguous. CDR1 and CDR2 from the germline V gene are SGHRS and YFSETQ. Trimming took off 4 bases at V and 7 bases at J, with 17 bases between the two ends. This CDR3 comprises 14 residues. Here the CDR3 reads CASSDSTIRGEAFF. Written as DNA, the CDR3 is TGCGCCAGCAGCGACTCGACTATCCGAGGTGAAGCTTTCTTT.

V usage is TRBV4-3 and J usage is TRBJ2-3, with 9 bases lining up with TRBD2. The CDR3 runs to 17 residues. J lost 2 bases, V lost 1 base, and 7 bases had no gene match. Germline V gives CDR1 LGHNA, CDR2 YSLEER. In DNA form, the CDR3 reads TGCGCCAGCAGCCAAGGGGTGACTAGCGGCCTCACAGATACGCAGTATTTT. Encoded protein: CASSQGVTSGLTDTQYF.

The V and J genes are TRBV12-3 or TRBV12-4 and TRBJ2-7, with TRBD2 matching over 10 bases. The V and J ends lost 7 bases and 7 bases, in that order; junction bases with no gene match: 7. The CDR3 spans 13 residues. The DNA of the CDR3 is TGTGCCAGCACGCTAGCGGGAGAGGGAGAGCAGTACTTC. It translates to CASTLAGEGEQYF.

The rearrangement links TRBV5-1 to TRBJ1-2; D might be TRBD1 (5 bases). Germline lookup yields CDR1 SGHRS and CDR2 YFSETQ. V gave up 2 bases and J gave up 0 bases, with 11 bases separating them. This CDR3 is 15 amino acids long. The CDR3: CASSFSGIPNYGYTF. The DNA for the CDR3 is TGCGCCAGCAGCTTCTCAGGGATTCCTAACTATGGCTACACCTTC. Drawing the rest from reference TRBV5-1 and TRBJ1-2, the complete variable domain is KAGVTQTPRYLIKTRGQQVTLSCSPISGHRSVSWYQQTPGQGLQFLFEYFSETQRNKGNFPGRFSGRQFSNSRSEMNVSTLELGDSALYLCASSFSGIPNYGYTFGSGTRLTVV.

In the case of this clone: The identical CDR3 is also encoded by other nucleotide sequences in the sample. The V gene is TRBV15, the J gene TRBJ2-5; possible D gene TRBD2, 6 bases. CDR1 and CDR2 from the germline V gene are LNHNV and YYDKDF (reference sequence). The V gene lost 5 bases and the J gene lost 0 bases, with 7 bases spanning the gap. The CDR3 length is 13 residues. In DNA form, the CDR3 reads TGTGCCACCAGCCGGGACTACCAAGAGACCCAGTACTTC. Its protein is CATSRDYQETQYF.

This clone appeared a single time. The chain carries TRBV5-4 and TRBJ2-7, with 9 positions matching TRBD1. The V and J ends lost 5 bases and 6 bases, in that order; junction bases with no gene match: 15. The CDR3 length is 16 residues. The germline gives CDR1 SGHNT, CDR2 YYREEE (reference sequence). CDR3 loop: CASSSPATGGPSEQYF. The DNA for the CDR3 is TGTGCCAGCAGTTCGCCTGCGACAGGGGGGCCCTCCGAGCAGTACTTC.

This clone has more than one count but fewer than ten. V usage is TRBV4-1 and J usage is TRBJ1-4, with TRBD1 matching 11 bases. The ends lost 3 bases at V and 7 bases at J; junction bases unmatched: 10. The CDR3 length is 17 residues. From germline, CDR1 is MGHRA and CDR2 YSYEKL. The CDR3 bases are TGCGCCAGCAGCCAGGGACAGGGGGTGAGCTTAGGTGAAAAACTGTTTTTT. The encoded protein is CASSQGQGVSLGEKLFF.